This is a list of T cell receptor beta chains from one sample in a study of blood T cells in healthy people across ages. One entry per CDR3 protein results from TCRdb running MiXCR on the 5' RACE reads. The sample has over a million distinct CDR3 sequences, 55% to 75% seen once; the top ten hold about 6.7%. Sequenced material: blood. Receptors were obtained from a man between 18 and 35 years old in good health. Each CDR3 is given with its conserved first and last residue. The D gene is left open where the match is weak. Part of the rows lack a size; the others show once, few, many or a class for expanded clones.

J	D	V	size	CDR3	DNA
TRBJ2-3	.	TRBV3-1	.	CASSQDLSPTDTQYF	TGTGCCAGCAGCCAAGACCTTTCCCCCACAGATACGCAGTATTTT
TRBJ2-1	TRBD2	TRBV24-1	.	CATSDPLSGTSGSNEQFF	TGTGCCACCAGTGATCCCTTATCCGGGACTAGCGGGAGTAATGAGCAGTTCTTC
TRBJ2-7	.	TRBV20-1	few	CSARDLLEQYF	TGCAGTGCTAGAGATCTTCTTGAGCAGTACTTC
TRBJ2-4	.	TRBV5-1	few	CASSLEGTLKNIQYF	TGCGCCAGCAGCTTGGAGGGGACCCTAAAAAACATTCAGTACTTC
TRBJ1-2	.	TRBV4-2	.	CASSQDFGYTF	TGTGCCAGCAGCCAAGATTTCGGCTACACCTTC
TRBJ2-5	TRBD1	TRBV4-3	.	CASSLTGFGTEKIIETQYF	TGCGCCAGCAGCCTAACCGGCTTTGGGACAGAGAAGATCATAGAGACCCAGTACTTC
TRBJ1-2	.	TRBV7-2	.	CASSLAQGAGYTF	TGTGCCAGCAGCTTAGCGCAGGGAGCTGGCTACACCTTC
TRBJ2-1	TRBD2	TRBV29-1	few	CSVVAGNNEQFF	TGCAGCGTTGTAGCGGGGAACAATGAGCAGTTCTTC
TRBJ2-7	.	TRBV14	few	CASSLDRGGLYEQYF	TGTGCCAGCAGCCTTGACAGGGGAGGGCTTTACGAGCAGTACTTC
TRBJ1-2	TRBD1	TRBV7-2	.	CASTHDRGYYGYTF	TGTGCCAGCACCCATGACAGGGGGTATTATGGCTACACCTTC
TRBJ2-3	TRBD2	TRBV6-2/TRBV6-3	few	CASTGTSGKDTQYF	TGTGCCAGCACCGGGACTAGCGGGAAAGATACGCAGTATTTT
TRBJ1-6	.	TRBV6-6	few	CASSWTSDWPLHF	TGTGCCAGCAGTTGGACGTCTGATTGGCCCCTCCACTTT
TRBJ2-5	.	TRBV5-1	.	CASNPRQGNSNEQYF	TGCGCCAGCAACCCCCGCCAGGGTAACAGCAATGAGCAGTACTTC
TRBJ2-7	.	TRBV29-1	few	CSVGPRQRTYEQYF	TGCAGCGTTGGGCCCCGACAGAGAACATACGAGCAGTACTTC
TRBJ1-1	.	TRBV13	.	CARRPERPFF	TGTGCCAGGCGACCTGAAAGACCTTTCTTT
TRBJ1-1	TRBD1	TRBV29-1	.	CSVVEGARRGTEAFF	TGCAGCGTTGTTGAGGGGGCCCGCAGGGGCACTGAAGCTTTCTTT
TRBJ2-3	.	TRBV6-2/TRBV6-3	once	CASKPDYLTDTQYF	TGTGCCAGCAAACCGGACTACCTCACAGATACGCAGTATTTT
TRBJ1-2	.	TRBV6-4	.	CASSSDWMGYYGYTF	TGTGCCAGCAGCAGTGACTGGATGGGCTACTATGGCTACACCTTC
TRBJ2-1	TRBD2	TRBV27	.	CASSFKASGYYNEQFF	TGTGCCAGCAGTTTCAAGGCTAGCGGGTATTACAATGAGCAGTTCTTC
TRBJ1-6	.	TRBV6-5	.	CASSYRWGSPLHF	TGTGCCAGCAGTTACCGGTGGGGTTCACCCCTCCACTTT
TRBJ2-5	.	TRBV7-9	few	CASSLGEGSPLQETQYF	TGTGCCAGCAGCTTAGGCGAGGGGTCCCCCCTCCAAGAGACCCAGTACTTC
TRBJ2-7	.	TRBV7-9	.	CASSPRTNQGRPYEQYF	TGTGCCAGCAGCCCAAGAACTAACCAGGGTCGCCCTTACGAGCAGTACTTC
TRBJ2-1	.	TRBV7-2	.	CASSRRGGENEQFF	TGTGCCAGCAGCCGGAGGGGGGGTGAGAATGAGCAGTTCTTC
TRBJ2-3	.	TRBV24-1	.	CATSELGRTKDTQYF	TGTGCCACCAGTGAGTTGGGTCGGACCAAAGATACGCAGTATTTT
TRBJ2-1	TRBD2	TRBV30	.	CAWSAGGIYNEQCF	TGTGCCTGGAGTGCGGGAGGGATCTACAATGAGCAGTGCTTC
TRBJ2-5	TRBD1	TRBV5-1	.	CASCPGTEETQYF	TGCGCCAGCTGTCCCGGGACAGAAGAGACCCAGTACTTC
TRBJ1-4	.	TRBV29-1	.	CSVDLWGATNEKLFF	TGCAGCGTTGATCTCTGGGGCGCAACTAATGAAAAACTGTTTTTT
TRBJ2-1	TRBD2	TRBV20-1	.	CSATYEAGGTYNEQFF	TGCAGTGCTACGTACGAAGCGGGAGGTACCTACAATGAGCAGTTCTTC
TRBJ2-2	TRBD2	TRBV20-1	.	CSAPASGSTGELFF	TGCAGTGCTCCCGCTAGCGGATCCACCGGGGAGCTGTTTTTT
TRBJ1-2	.	TRBV2	.	CASKLSRSGGSGYTF	TGTGCCAGCAAGCTTAGTAGGTCTGGTGGTTCTGGCTACACCTTC